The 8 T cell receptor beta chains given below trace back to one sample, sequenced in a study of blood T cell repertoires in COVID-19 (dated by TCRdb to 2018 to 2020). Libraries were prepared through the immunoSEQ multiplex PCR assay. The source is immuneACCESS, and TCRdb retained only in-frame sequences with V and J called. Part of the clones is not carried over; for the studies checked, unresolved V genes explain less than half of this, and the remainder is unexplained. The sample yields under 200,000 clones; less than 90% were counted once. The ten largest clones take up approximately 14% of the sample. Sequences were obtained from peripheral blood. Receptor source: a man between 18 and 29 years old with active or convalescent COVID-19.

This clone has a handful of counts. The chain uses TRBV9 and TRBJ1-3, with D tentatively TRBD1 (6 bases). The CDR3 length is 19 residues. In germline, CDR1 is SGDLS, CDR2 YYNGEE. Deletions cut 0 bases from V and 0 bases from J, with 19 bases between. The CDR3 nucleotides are TGTGCCAGCAGCGTAGCTACGGGGTTTGGGACAAGCTCTGGAAACACCATATATTTT. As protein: CASSVATGFGTSSGNTIYF.

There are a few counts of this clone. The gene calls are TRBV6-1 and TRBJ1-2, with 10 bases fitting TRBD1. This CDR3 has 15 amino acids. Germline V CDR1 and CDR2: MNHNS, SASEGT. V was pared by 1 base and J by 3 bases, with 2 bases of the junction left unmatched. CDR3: CASSEGTGGYYGYTF. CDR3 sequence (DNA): TGTGCCAGCAGTGAAGGGACAGGGGGTTACTATGGCTACACCTTC.

The CDR3 reads CASTNQVNYEQYF. CDR3 sequence (DNA): TGTGCCAGCACTAACCAGGTTAACTACGAGCAGTACTTC. The chain links TRBV6-6 to TRBJ2-7, with D hard to call. The ends were cut back, 7 bases at V and 3 bases at J, with 13 bases in the middle. The CDR3 spans 13 residues. Germline CDR1 reads MNHNY; CDR2 reads SVGAGI (reference sequence).

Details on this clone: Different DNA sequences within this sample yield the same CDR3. In nucleotides, the CDR3 is TGTGCCAGCAGTTTCGGGACAGGGGATTCACCCCTCCACTTT. It codes for CASSFGTGDSPLHF. The chain carries TRBV27 and TRBJ1-6, with TRBD1 matching over 10 bases. The V gene's germline CDR1 is MNHEY and CDR2 SMNVEV (reference sequence). V lost 3 bases and J lost 8; bases outside the gene matches: 1. The CDR3 extends over 14 amino acids.

The CDR3 DNA reads as TGTGCCATCAGTGAGCGGGGATCCAATTCACCCCTCCACTTT. Protein product: CAISERGSNSPLHF. The chain links TRBV10-3 to TRBJ1-6, with no clear D. CDR1 is ENHRY, CDR2 SYGVKD, per germline. Trimming took off 2 bases at V and 7 bases at J, with 9 bases between the two ends. This CDR3 is built from 14 residues.

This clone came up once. The CDR3 nucleotides read TGTGCCAGCAGCCCGGGACTAGCGGGAGGGCAGTTCTTC. Amino acids: CASSPGLAGGQFF. The chain uses TRBV11-2 and TRBJ2-1; 15 bases agree with TRBD2. Germline loops: CDR1 SGHAT, CDR2 FQNNGV. The V segment lost 5 bases and the J segment 12 bases; nucleotides outside the gene matches: 2. CDR3 length: 13 amino acids.

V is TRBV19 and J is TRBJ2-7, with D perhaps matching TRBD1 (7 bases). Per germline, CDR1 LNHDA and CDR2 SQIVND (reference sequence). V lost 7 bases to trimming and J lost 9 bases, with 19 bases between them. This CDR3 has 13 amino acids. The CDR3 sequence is CASKAQGDWGQYF. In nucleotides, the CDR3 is TGTGCCAGTAAAGCCCAGGGGGACTGGGGGCAGTACTTC. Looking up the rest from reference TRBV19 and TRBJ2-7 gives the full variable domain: DGGITQSPKYLFRKEGQNVTLSCEQNLNHDAMYWYRQDPGQGLRLIYYSQIVNDFQKGDIAEGYSVSREKKESFPLTVTSAQKNPTAFYLCASKAQGDWGQYFGPGTRLTVT.

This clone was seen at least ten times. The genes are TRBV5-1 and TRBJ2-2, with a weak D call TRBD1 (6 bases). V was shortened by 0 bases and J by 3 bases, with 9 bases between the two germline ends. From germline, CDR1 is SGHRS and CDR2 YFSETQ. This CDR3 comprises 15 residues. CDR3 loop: CASSLEDSDTGELFF. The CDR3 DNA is TGCGCCAGCAGCTTGGAGGACAGTGACACCGGGGAGCTGTTTTTT.